This TCR beta chain was profiled in a study of identifying expanded T cells in peripheral blood (dated by TCRdb to the late 2010s). Regarding the research as a whole: Separate aliquots of the same genomic DNA pool were sequenced to produce technical replicates, and four replicates were compared in pairs.

As regards this clone: Its recognized antigen is unknown. No much larger clone is present one base from it, and per-base qualities are unavailable.

Results and caveats for the whole study, not just this receptor: Both the number of clones called differentially abundant and the false-positive rate were significantly reduced by the beta-binomial model across all healthy-donor time intervals. The authors expected that over much longer intervals, such as months to years, biological variance in healthy repertoires might increase even further. Across all healthy donors, variance in clone template counts between two-week samples was found to increase significantly with total template count. The binomial model flagged approximately 1.2 differentially abundant clones between technical replicates but 15 to 17 over about 2 weeks and 19 to 20 over about 4 weeks.

Looking up the germline V gene yields CDR1 MNHEY and CDR2 SVGAGI. The V end loses 4 bases and the J end loses 0 bases, and a stretch of 10 bases separates them. Spanning cysteine to phenylalanine, the CDR3 consists of 14 amino acids. Here the CDR3 DNA is all that survives: 42 bases in frame from base 1. TCRbeta CDR3 regions were profiled by bias-controlled multiplex PCR amplification of genomic DNA with the immunoSEQ Assay. For the original study's pipeline: The absolute abundance of each unique TCRbeta CDR3 region was quantified after sequences were collapsed and filtered. Differential abundance was tested with a binomial (Fisher-equivalent) model and with a beta-binomial model adding time-dependent variance fitted from healthy donors. Clones with fewer than 5 combined templates were excluded, and clones with Benjamini-Hochberg FDR below 0.01 were called differentially abundant. Using the form v = (b*log(k)+a)^2, the beta-binomial variance was modeled as a function of the total template count across the two samples. TCRdb re-hosts the immuneACCESS table, in-frame sequences only. Its copies lack some clones; in the studies checked, an unresolved V gene accounts for under half of them, and the cause for the rest is not known. The D gene and trimming were derived from the DNA, and the V and J assignments and clone size from that table. Recorded for this sample are about 91,000 clones; about 90% of them occurred a single time. The ten largest clonotypes hold about 4.2% of the sample.

No immune events, such as infections, were documented for the healthy donors during the collection period. Time-dependent variance in a beta-binomial model of T-cell clone differential abundance was calibrated using healthy-donor blood repertoires as a training cohort. The training cohort was composed of 10 or so healthy donors, 3 female and 7 male. On average the donors were 43 years old, and their ages spanned 29 to 64 years. Whole blood from each healthy donor was obtained from a commercial supplier and was collected at three time points two to three weeks apart. Genomic DNA was extracted from unsorted whole blood for immunosequencing.

The sample consisted of blood. The TCR originated in a person between 18 and 69 years old in good health. The rearranged segments are TRBV6-5 and TRBJ2-7; TRBD1 is possibly the D segment (5 matching bases). The DNA sequence reads TGTGCCAGCAGTTCGACAGCTTCCTCCTACGAGCAGTACTTC. Its coded protein is CASSSTASSYEQYF.